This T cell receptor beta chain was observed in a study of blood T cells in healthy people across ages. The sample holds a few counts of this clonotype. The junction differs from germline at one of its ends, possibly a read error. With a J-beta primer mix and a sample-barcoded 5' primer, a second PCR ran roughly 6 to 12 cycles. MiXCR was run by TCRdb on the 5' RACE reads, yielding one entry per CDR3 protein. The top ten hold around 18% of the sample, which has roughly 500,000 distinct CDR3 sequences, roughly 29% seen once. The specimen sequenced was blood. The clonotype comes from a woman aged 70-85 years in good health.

The CDR3 region is CVSSEVQETQYF. The DNA for the CDR3 is TGTGTCAGCAGTGAAGTCCAAGAGACCCAGTACTTC. V and J are TRBV2 and TRBJ2-5; D not certain. The germline V gene has CDR1 SNHLY and CDR2 FYNNEI. The CDR3 extends over 12 amino acids.